The clone carrying this TCR beta chain was picked up one time. The data stem from a study of blood T cell repertoires in COVID-19. V was clipped by 8 bases and J by 0 bases; unmatched bases: 1. The CDR3 has 13 residues. Germline CDR1 reads MNHEY; CDR2 reads SVGAGI. Repertoires were generated with immunoSEQ multiplex PCR, while TCRdb's copy carries only in-frame clones and drops some. The profile shows approximately 210,000 clones, over 80% of them singletons. The origin of this receptor is a man aged 60 to 69 with COVID-19, enrolled during active disease. The sequencing sample was made of peripheral blood. The chain combines TRBV6-5 with TRBJ2-1; TRBD2 agrees at 7 bases. The CDR3 nucleotides read TGTGCCAGCCGGGACTACTCCTACAATGAGCAGTTCTTC. Translated: CASRDYSYNEQFF.